Listed here is a single T cell receptor (beta chain). The antigen is unknown. The data were produced by immunoSEQ multiplex PCR, yet TCRdb's version contains in-frame clones alone and is incomplete. The data contain under 200,000 clones, about nine tenths of them singletons. The entry originates in a study of T cell responses to AZD1222 COVID-19 vaccine. General study results and limits: After the peak T cell response, and only then, were repertoires sampled. Spike-specific TCR repertoires showed rising breadth and depth after two AZD1222 doses.

Germline loops: CDR1 GTSNPN, CDR2 SVGIG (reference sequence). Trimming took 4 bases from V and 5 from J; bases not matched to a gene: 9. The CDR3 is 14 residues long. V and J are TRBV30 and TRBJ1-2, with 8 nucleotides matching TRBD1. This sequence originates from an adult in good health. Sequenced material: peripheral blood, taken on day 0 of AZD1222 vaccination. The CDR3: CAWTRTGSQYGYTF. CDR3 in DNA: TGTGCCTGGACCAGGACAGGGAGTCAATATGGCTACACCTTC. Full variable domain (remainder filled in from reference TRBV30 and TRBJ1-2): SQTIHQWPATLVQPVGSPLSLECTVEGTSNPNLYWYRQAAGRGLQLLFYSVGIGQISSEVPQNLSASRPQDRQFILSSKKLLLSDSGFYLCAWTRTGSQYGYTFGSGTRLTVV.